Listed below are T cell receptor beta chains from one sample, sequenced in a study of shared clonotypes between healthy human individuals. The data were produced by immunoSEQ multiplex PCR, yet TCRdb's version contains in-frame clones alone and is incomplete. The top ten clones hold 34% of a sample with 600,000 to 750,000 clones, 90% of them seen once. The sequencing input was memory CD8+ T cells from PBMCs. These receptors came from a man aged 18 to 29 in good health. Some clones in this sample may be carry-over from other donors' samples. The conserved cysteine and the conserved F or W are not part of the CDR3 here. The order of the fields is V gene, J gene, CDR3 protein.

TRBV4-2,TRBJ2-1,ASSRLQGHSYNEQF
TRBV5-6,TRBJ2-1,ASGSGHEQF
TRBV2,TRBJ1-1,AGLRHFMNTEAF
TRBV2,TRBJ2-1,ASWTGLTSYNEQF
TRBV7-6,TRBJ2-1,ASSSLAEQF
TRBV4-1,TRBJ1-4,ASSPPDEKLF
TRBV11-3,TRBJ2-7,ASSLGGFDEQY
TRBV6-4,TRBJ2-2,ASSDRSFNTGELF
TRBV5-4,TRBJ2-2,ASSLKRELDTGELF
TRBV5-4,TRBJ2-7,ASRGGLAGSYEQY
TRBV10-3,TRBJ1-2,AISGIGSNYGYT
TRBV21-1,TRBJ2-3,ASSKGFGGEGADTQY
TRBV30,TRBJ1-1,AWSVGDTEAF
TRBV2,TRBJ2-7,ASSEIAGGSEQY
TRBV18,TRBJ2-3,ASSLIRTGAPTDTQY
TRBV9,TRBJ2-7,ASSVGTENIYEQY
TRBV19,TRBJ1-5,ASSIEGITGNQPQH
TRBV27,TRBJ2-7,ASSYGSGYEQY
TRBV27,TRBJ2-2,ASRLLQVTGELF
TRBV6-5,TRBJ1-1,ASSYSWTLQTEAF
TRBV5-1,TRBJ2-5,ASSLRGRTYQETQY
TRBV6-4,TRBJ2-3,ASSVGIQGPTDTQY
TRBV25-1,TRBJ2-6,ASSERGSFISGANVLT
TRBV9,TRBJ2-1,ASSVHSGKLGNEQF
TRBV27,TRBJ2-5,ASRFGARLETQY
TRBV28,TRBJ2-7,ASSLIGREQY
TRBV27,TRBJ2-1,ASSPYSGPGNEQF
TRBV10-2,TRBJ2-3,ASSGGQTTDTQY
TRBV11-2,TRBJ2-7,ASLGAVNEQY
TRBV27,TRBJ1-1,ASSIGTANTEAF
TRBV27,TRBJ2-5,ASRSTGTGVETQY
TRBV6-5,TRBJ2-2,ASSLQGPGELF
TRBV4-1,TRBJ1-5,ASSQDAGGNQPQH
TRBV9,TRBJ2-7,ASSARQSGNEQY
TRBV9,TRBJ2-3,ASSPLRGAHLGNTQY
TRBV19,TRBJ1-1,ASRGHSKTEAF
TRBV6-5,TRBJ1-1,ALGGTAF
TRBV9,TRBJ2-4,ASRKSRPEWNLAKNIQY
TRBV2,TRBJ1-5,ASSSQGTQPQH
TRBV12-5,TRBJ2-1,ASGLVPTSGSYNEQF
TRBV9,TRBJ2-1,ASSVGTSTSEQF
TRBV6-5,TRBJ1-2,ASSWDRGYGYT
TRBV9,TRBJ2-1,ASSDGTGGFVDEQF
TRBV2,TRBJ2-3,ASLPRDTQY
TRBV7-8,TRBJ2-1,ASSFWALAGTGNEQF
TRBV27,TRBJ2-3,ASSFRVMSGADTQY
TRBV7-6,TRBJ1-1,ASSLEGGTEAF
TRBV29-1,TRBJ1-5,SVSETGGLGNQPQH
TRBV7-3,TRBJ2-7,ASSEGPGYEQY
TRBV5-4,TRBJ1-1,ASSLTGNTEAF
TRBV11-1,TRBJ2-1,ASSLGLGAGGRHNEQF
TRBV5-1,TRBJ2-7,ASSLLTGTYEQY
TRBV13,TRBJ1-1,ASSLGRRGGTEAF
TRBV27,TRBJ2-3,ASSFLLAGGSDTQY
TRBV6-5,TRBJ2-1,ASRPTSGRWGEQF